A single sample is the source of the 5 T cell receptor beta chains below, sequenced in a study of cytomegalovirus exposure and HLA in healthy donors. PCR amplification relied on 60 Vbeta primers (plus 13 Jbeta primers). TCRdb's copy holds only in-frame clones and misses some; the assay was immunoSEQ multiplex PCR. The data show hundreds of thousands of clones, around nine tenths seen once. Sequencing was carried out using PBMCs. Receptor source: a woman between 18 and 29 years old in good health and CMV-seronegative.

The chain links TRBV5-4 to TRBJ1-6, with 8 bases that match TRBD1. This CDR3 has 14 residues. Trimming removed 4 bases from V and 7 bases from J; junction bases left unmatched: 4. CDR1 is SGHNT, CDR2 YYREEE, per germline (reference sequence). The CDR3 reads CASSLTGENSPLHF. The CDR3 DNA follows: TGTGCCAGCAGCCTGACAGGGGAGAATTCACCCCTCCACTTT.

CDR3 residues: CASSIQGKGGYTF. Written as DNA, the CDR3 is TGTGCCAGCAGCATACAGGGAAAGGGCGGCTACACCTTC. The chain couples TRBV5-4 to TRBJ1-2; D might be TRBD1 (6 bases). Germline lookup yields CDR1 SGHNT and CDR2 YYREEE (reference sequence). The V end was cut by 4 bases, the J end by 8 bases, with 15 bases between. The CDR3 has 13 amino acids.

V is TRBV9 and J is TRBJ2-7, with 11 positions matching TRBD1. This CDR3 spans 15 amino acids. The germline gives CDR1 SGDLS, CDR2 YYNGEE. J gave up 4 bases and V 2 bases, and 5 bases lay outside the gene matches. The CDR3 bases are TGTGCCAGCAGCGTCCGGACAGGGGGCGATTACGAGCAGTACTTC. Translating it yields CASSVRTGGDYEQYF.

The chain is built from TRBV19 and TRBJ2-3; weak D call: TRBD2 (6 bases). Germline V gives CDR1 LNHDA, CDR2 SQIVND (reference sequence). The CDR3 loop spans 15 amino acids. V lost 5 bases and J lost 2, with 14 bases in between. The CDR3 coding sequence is TGTGCCAGTAGTTCGACTAGTAGCTTCACAGATACGCAGTATTTT. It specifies CASSSTSSFTDTQYF.

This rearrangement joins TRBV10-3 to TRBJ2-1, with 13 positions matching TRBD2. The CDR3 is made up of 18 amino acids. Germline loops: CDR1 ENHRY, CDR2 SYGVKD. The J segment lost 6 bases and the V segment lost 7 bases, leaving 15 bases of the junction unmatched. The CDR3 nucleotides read TGTGCCATCATCAAGACTAGCGGGGGGTTTGATTTTGGCAATGAGCAGTTCTTC. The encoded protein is CAIIKTSGGFDFGNEQFF.